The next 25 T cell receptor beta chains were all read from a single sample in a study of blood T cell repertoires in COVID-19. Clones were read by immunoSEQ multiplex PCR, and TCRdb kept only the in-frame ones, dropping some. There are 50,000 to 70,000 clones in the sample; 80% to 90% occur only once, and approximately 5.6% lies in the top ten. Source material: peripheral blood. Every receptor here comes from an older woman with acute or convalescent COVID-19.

CDR3 DNA: TGTGCCAGCAGCTCCGGCGGGGGGGCGAATACGCAGTATTTT. Translating gives CASSSGGGANTQYF. The chain employs TRBV7-2 and TRBJ2-3, with 9 bases lining up with TRBD2. This CDR3 is built from 14 residues. V lost 4 bases, J lost 7 bases, and 6 bases stayed unmatched. In germline, CDR1 is SGHTA, CDR2 FQGNSA.

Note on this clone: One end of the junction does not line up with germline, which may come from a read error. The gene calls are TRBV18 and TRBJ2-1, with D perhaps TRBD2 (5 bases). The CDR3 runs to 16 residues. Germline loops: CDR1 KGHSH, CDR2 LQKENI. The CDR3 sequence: CASSPLLVEGWNEQFF. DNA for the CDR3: TGTGCCAGCTCTCCACTGTTAGTAGAGGGATGGAATGAGCAGTTCTTC.

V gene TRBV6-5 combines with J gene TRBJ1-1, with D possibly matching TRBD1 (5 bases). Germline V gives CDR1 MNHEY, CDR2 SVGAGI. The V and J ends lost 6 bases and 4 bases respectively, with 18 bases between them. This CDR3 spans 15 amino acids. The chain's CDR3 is CASSATDRGFTEAFF. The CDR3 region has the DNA TGTGCCAGCAGCGCGACAGATAGGGGTTTCACTGAAGCTTTCTTT.

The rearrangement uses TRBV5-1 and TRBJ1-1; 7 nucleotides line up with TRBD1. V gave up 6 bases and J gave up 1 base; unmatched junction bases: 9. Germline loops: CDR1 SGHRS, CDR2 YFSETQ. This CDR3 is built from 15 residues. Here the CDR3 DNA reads TGCGCCAGCACCAGACAGGGATCCTCGAACACTGAAGCTTTCTTT. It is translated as CASTRQGSSNTEAFF.

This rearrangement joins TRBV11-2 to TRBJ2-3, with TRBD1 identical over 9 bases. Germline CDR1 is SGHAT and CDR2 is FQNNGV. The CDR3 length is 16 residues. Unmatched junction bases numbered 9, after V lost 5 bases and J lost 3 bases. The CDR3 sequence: CASSVRRDRATDTQYF. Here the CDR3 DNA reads TGTGCCAGCAGCGTGAGACGGGACAGGGCGACAGATACGCAGTATTTT.

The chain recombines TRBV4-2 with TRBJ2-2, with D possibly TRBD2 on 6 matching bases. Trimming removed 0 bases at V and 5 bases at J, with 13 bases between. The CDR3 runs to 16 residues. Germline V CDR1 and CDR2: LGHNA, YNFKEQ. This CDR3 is CASSQEGPRGTGELFF. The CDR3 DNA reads TGTGCCAGCAGCCAAGAGGGACCCCGGGGGACCGGGGAGCTGTTTTTT.

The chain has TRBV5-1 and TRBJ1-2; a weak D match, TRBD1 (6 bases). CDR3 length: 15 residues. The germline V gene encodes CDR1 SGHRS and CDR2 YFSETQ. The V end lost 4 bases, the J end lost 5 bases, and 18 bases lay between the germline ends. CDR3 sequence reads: CASSPGHSGAYGYTF. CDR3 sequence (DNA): TGCGCCAGCAGCCCGGGACACTCCGGGGCGTATGGCTACACCTTC.

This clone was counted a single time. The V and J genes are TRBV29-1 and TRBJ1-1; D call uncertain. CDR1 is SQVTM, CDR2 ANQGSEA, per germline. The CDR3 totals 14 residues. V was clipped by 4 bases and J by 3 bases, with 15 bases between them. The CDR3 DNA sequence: TGCAGCGTTGTCGGAGGAAGCGGCGACACTGAAGCTTTCTTT. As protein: CSVVGGSGDTEAFF.

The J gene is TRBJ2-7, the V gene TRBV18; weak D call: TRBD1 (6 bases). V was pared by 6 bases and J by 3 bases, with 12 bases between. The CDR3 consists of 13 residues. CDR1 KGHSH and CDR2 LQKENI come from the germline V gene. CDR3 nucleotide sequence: TGTGCCAGCTCTCAACAACAGGGCTACGAGCAGTACTTC. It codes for CASSQQQGYEQYF. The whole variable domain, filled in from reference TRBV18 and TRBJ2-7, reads NAGVMQNPRHLVRRRGQEARLRCSPMKGHSHVYWYRQLPEEGLKFMVYLQKENIIDESGMPKERFSAEFPKEGPSILRIQQVVRGDSAAYFCASSQQQGYEQYFGPGTRLTVT.

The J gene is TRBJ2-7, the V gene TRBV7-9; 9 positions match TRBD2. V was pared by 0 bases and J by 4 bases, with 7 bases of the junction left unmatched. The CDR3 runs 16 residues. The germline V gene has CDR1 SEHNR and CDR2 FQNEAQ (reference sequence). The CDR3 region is CASSLALGTSGYEQYF. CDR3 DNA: TGTGCCAGCAGCTTAGCACTCGGAACTAGCGGGTACGAGCAGTACTTC.

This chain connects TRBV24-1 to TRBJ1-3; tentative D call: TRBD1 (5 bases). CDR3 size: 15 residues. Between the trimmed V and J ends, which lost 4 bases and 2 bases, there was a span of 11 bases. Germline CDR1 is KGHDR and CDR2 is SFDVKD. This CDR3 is CATSEGGSPGNTIYF. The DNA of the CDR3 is TGTGCCACCAGTGAGGGGGGGTCACCTGGAAACACCATATATTTT.

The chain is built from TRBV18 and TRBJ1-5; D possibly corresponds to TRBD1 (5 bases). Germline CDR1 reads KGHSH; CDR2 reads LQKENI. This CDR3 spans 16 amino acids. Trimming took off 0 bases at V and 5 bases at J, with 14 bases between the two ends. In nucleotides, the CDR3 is TGTGCCAGCTCACCACCGGTACAGGATAATTATCAGCCCCAGCATTTT. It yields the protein CASSPPVQDNYQPQHF. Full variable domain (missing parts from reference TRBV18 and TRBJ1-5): NAGVMQNPRHLVRRRGQEARLRCSPMKGHSHVYWYRQLPEEGLKFMVYLQKENIIDESGMPKERFSAEFPKEGPSILRIQQVVRGDSAAYFCASSPPVQDNYQPQHFGDGTRLSIL.

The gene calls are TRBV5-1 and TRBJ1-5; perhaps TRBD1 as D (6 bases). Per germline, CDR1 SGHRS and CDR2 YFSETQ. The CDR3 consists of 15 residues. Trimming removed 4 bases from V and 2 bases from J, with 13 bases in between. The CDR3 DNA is TGCGCCAGCAGCCCCGGGACACTTGGCAATCAGCCCCAGCATTTT. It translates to CASSPGTLGNQPQHF.

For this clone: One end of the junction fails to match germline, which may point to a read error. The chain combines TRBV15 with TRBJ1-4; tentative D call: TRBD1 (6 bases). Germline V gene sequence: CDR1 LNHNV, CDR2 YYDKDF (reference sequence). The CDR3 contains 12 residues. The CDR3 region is CATGGLNGKLFF. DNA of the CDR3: TGTGCCACTGGGGGCCTAAATGGAAAACTGTTTTTT.

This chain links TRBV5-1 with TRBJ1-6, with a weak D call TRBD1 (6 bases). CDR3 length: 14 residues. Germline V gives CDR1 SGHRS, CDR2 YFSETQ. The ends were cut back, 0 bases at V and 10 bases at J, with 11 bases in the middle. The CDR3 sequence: CASSLDREGSPLHF. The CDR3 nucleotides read TGCGCCAGCAGCTTGGACAGGGAGGGCTCACCCCTCCACTTT.

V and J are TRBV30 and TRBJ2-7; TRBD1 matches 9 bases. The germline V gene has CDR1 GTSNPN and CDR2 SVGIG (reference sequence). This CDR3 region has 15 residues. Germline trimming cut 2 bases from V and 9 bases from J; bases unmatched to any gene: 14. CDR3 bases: TGTGCCTGGAGTTTAACAGGGGGCACTGGGTTTGTGCAGTACTTC. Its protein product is CAWSLTGGTGFVQYF. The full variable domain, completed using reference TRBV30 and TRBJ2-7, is SQTIHQWPATLVQPVGSPLSLECTVEGTSNPNLYWYRQAAGRGLQLLFYSVGIGQISSEVPQNLSASRPQDRQFILSSKKLLLSDSGFYLCAWSLTGGTGFVQYFGPGTRLTVT.

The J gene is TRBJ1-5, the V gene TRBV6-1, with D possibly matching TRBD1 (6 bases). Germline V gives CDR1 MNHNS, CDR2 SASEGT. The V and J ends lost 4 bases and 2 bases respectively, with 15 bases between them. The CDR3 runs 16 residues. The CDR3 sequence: CASSVRLQGGNQPQHF. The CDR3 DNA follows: TGTGCCAGCAGTGTACGATTACAGGGTGGCAATCAGCCCCAGCATTTT.

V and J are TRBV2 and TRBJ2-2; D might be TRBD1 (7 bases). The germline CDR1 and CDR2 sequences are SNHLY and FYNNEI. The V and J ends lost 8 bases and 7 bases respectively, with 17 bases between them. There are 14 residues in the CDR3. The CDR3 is CASLRGAVGGELFF. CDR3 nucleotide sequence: TGTGCCAGCCTCAGGGGGGCAGTAGGCGGGGAGCTGTTTTTT.

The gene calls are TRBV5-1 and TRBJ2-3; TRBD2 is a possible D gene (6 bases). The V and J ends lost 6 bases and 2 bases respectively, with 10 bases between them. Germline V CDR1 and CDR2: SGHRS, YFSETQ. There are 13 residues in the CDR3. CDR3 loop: CASTRDFTDTQYF. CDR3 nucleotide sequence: TGCGCCAGCACGAGGGACTTCACAGATACGCAGTATTTT.

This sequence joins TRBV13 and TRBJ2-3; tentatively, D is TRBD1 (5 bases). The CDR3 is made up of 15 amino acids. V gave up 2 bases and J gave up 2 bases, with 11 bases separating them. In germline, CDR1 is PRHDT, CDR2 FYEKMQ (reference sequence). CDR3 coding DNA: TGTGCCAGCAGCTTACGTGGGGCCTACACAGATACGCAGTATTTT. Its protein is CASSLRGAYTDTQYF.

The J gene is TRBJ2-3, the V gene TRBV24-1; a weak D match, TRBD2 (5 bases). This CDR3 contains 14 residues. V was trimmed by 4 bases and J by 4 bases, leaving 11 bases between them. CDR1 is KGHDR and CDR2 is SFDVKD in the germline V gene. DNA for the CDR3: TGTGCCACCAGTGAACCACGGAGGCCAGATACGCAGTATTTT. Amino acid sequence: CATSEPRRPDTQYF.

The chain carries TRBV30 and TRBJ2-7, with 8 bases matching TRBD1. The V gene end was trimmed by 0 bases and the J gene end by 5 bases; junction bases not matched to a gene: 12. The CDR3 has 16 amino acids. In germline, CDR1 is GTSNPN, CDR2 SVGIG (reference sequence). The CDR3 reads CAWSVLGTGYLHEQYF. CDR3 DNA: TGTGCCTGGAGTGTACTTGGGACAGGATACTTGCACGAGCAGTACTTC.

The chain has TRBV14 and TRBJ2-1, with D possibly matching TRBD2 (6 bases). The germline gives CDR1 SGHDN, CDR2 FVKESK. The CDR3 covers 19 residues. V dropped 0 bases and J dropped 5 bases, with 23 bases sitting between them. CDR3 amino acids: CASSQDPRLTSSNNNEQFF. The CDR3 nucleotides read TGTGCCAGCAGCCAAGATCCCCGTTTGACTAGTTCCAATAACAATGAGCAGTTCTTC.

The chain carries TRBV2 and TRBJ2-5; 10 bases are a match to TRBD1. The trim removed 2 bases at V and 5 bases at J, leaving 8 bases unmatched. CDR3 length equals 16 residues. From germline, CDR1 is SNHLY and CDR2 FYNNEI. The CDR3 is CASSETGGTGEETQYF. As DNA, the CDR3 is TGTGCCAGCAGTGAAACTGGCGGGACAGGGGAGGAGACCCAGTACTTC.

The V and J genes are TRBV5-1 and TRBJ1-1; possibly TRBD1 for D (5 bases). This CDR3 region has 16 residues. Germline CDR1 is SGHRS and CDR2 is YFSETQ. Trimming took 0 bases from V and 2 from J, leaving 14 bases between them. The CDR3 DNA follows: TGCGCCAGCAGCTTGGTACGTCAGGGCGGCAACACTGAAGCTTTCTTT. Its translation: CASSLVRQGGNTEAFF.